These 3 T cell receptor beta chains were all obtained from the same sample, sequenced in a study of CD8+CD57+ T cells in acquired aplastic anemia. For CDR3 and TCR beta VDJ profiling, genomic DNA was the template used. TCRdb ran MiXCR on the reads and lists one entry per CDR3 protein. The table has 150,000 to 200,000 distinct CDR3 sequences, 55% to 70% seen once. Specimen: sorted CD4+, CD8+, or CD8+CD57+ T cells (not recorded which) from PBMCs. The receptors here all came from a human donor in good health.

The chain links TRBV5-4 to TRBJ1-6; a possible D gene is TRBD1 (6 bases). V lost 0 bases and J lost 7, with 11 bases in between. This CDR3 is built from 15 residues. Germline-derived CDR1 and CDR2 are SGHNT and YYREEE (reference sequence). The CDR3 DNA reads TGTGCCAGCAGCTTGGACAGGGCGGGGAATTCACCCCTCCACTTT. Residues: CASSLDRAGNSPLHF.

The chain combines TRBV10-3 with TRBJ2-7; 7 bases line up with TRBD1. CDR1 and CDR2 from the germline V gene are ENHRY and SYGVKD. The CDR3 length is 14 residues. V was clipped by 6 bases and J by 3 bases; unmatched bases: 8. CDR3 DNA: TGTGCCATCAGCGTTGGGGACAGTTTCTACGAGCAGTACTTC. It yields the protein CAISVGDSFYEQYF.

This clonotype was seen at least ten times. The chain couples TRBV20-1 to TRBJ2-1, with 10 bases lining up with TRBD2. After removal of 3 bases from V and 8 bases from J, the junction contained 13 bases not matched to a gene. CDR3 length: 16 residues. CDR1 is DFQATT and CDR2 is SNEGSKA in the germline V gene (reference sequence). The CDR3 DNA follows: TGCAGTGCTAGGGTGTGGCTAGCGGGAGCAGCGGATGAGCAGTTCTTC. Translated, it gives CSARVWLAGAADEQFF.